These 26 T cell receptor beta chains were sequenced from one sample in a study. TCRdb analysed the RT-PCR reads with MiXCR anew, one entry per CDR3 protein. The sample carries about 680,000 distinct CDR3 sequences, 14% recorded once. Sequenced material: memory CD4+ T cells from blood. Source of these receptors: a female donor in good health, serving as a healthy control.

The gene calls are TRBV2 and TRBJ1-1, with D unclear. The CDR3 spans 13 residues. Trimming stripped 7 bases from V and 1 base from J, with 10 bases between. The V gene's germline CDR1 is SNHLY and CDR2 FYNNEI. CDR3 sequence (DNA): TGTGCCAGCACTGCCTGGCCGAACACTGAAGCTTTCTTT. This translates into CASTAWPNTEAFF.

CDR3 sequence (DNA): TGTGCCAGCAGTCGAGATCCGTACTATGGCTACACCTTC. Its protein product is CASSRDPYYGYTF. The chain combines TRBV27 with TRBJ1-2; D gene ambiguous. The CDR3 runs 13 residues. Trimming took off 5 bases at V and 3 bases at J, with 10 bases between the two ends. Germline CDR1 MNHEY, CDR2 SMNVEV (reference sequence).

This clonotype was detected once. The rearrangement joins TRBV24-1 to TRBJ1-1; no reliable D call. Germline values: CDR1 KGHDR, CDR2 SFDVKD. The V end lost 4 bases, the J end lost 7 bases, and 12 bases lay between the germline ends. The CDR3 is 13 amino acids. CDR3 in DNA: TGTGCCACCAGTGACGTTGACGGCCTTGAAGCTTTCTTT. This encodes CATSDVDGLEAFF.

This clonotype was seen ten or more times. The chain is built from TRBV29-1 and TRBJ2-1, with D unclear. V was trimmed by 8 bases and J by 10 bases, leaving 15 bases between them. The CDR3 totals 11 residues. The germline CDR1 and CDR2 sequences are SQVTM and ANQGSEA. CDR3 nucleotides: TGCAGCTGCTCCGGCACCAGAGAGCAGTTCTTC. It translates to CSCSGTREQFF.

Only a few counts were recorded for this clonotype. CDR3 amino acids: CASSPSGSDYNEQFF. The CDR3 coding sequence is TGTGCCAGCAGCCCTAGCGGGAGCGACTACAATGAGCAGTTCTTC. The chain couples TRBV7-2 to TRBJ2-1; 10 bases line up with TRBD2. The CDR3 has 15 amino acids. Trimming took 5 bases from V and 3 from J; bases not matched to a gene: 4. Germline CDR1 SGHTA, CDR2 FQGNSA.

V and J are TRBV6-1 and TRBJ1-5; D not certain. The V and J ends lost 3 bases and 7 bases respectively, with 13 bases between them. CDR3 length equals 14 residues. Germline CDR1 and CDR2: MNHNS and SASEGT. In nucleotides, the CDR3 is TGTGCCAGCAGTGAGTATAGCGATTTGCAGCCCCAGCATTTT. Protein product: CASSEYSDLQPQHF.

This chain links TRBV27 with TRBJ2-1, with 10 nucleotides matching TRBD2. The CDR3 covers 17 residues. Germline V gives CDR1 MNHEY, CDR2 SMNVEV (reference sequence). The V and J ends lost 0 bases and 3 bases, in that order; junction bases with no gene match: 5. The chain's CDR3 is CASSLSLAGVVYNEQFF. CDR3 DNA: TGTGCCAGCAGTTTATCTCTAGCGGGAGTTGTCTACAATGAGCAGTTCTTC.

A few counts support this clonotype. The chain joins TRBV7-2 to TRBJ1-2; 8 nucleotides align to TRBD1. J gave up 7 bases and V 4 bases, and 5 bases lay outside the gene matches. Germline V gives CDR1 SGHTA, CDR2 FQGNSA. The CDR3 spans 13 residues. The CDR3 is CASSSRTGTGYTF. Written as DNA, the CDR3 is TGTGCCAGCAGCTCCAGGACAGGGACTGGCTACACCTTC.

In its sample, this clonotype was seen many times. The chain uses TRBV29-1 and TRBJ2-7; possible D gene TRBD1, 6 bases. Germline CDR1 is SQVTM and CDR2 is ANQGSEA. V lost 6 bases and J lost 0, with 12 bases in between. The CDR3 length is 13 residues. DNA for the CDR3: TGCAGCGTACAAACAGGGACCTCCTACGAGCAGTACTTC. This translates into CSVQTGTSYEQYF.

This clonotype was counted between two and nine times. The CDR3: CASSLAGNTRSYNSPLHF. The CDR3 region has the DNA TGCGCCAGCAGCTTGGCCGGTAATACGAGGTCCTATAATTCACCCCTCCACTTT. The gene calls are TRBV5-1 and TRBJ1-6, with D uncertain. V dropped 0 bases and J dropped 1 base, with 14 bases sitting between them. The CDR3 runs to 18 residues. Germline CDR1 is SGHRS and CDR2 is YFSETQ.

This clonotype was counted a few times. V and J are TRBV6-5 and TRBJ2-7, with 9 bases aligning to TRBD1. V was pared by 4 bases and J by 4 bases, with 8 bases of the junction left unmatched. The CDR3 covers 15 residues. Germline V lookup: CDR1 MNHEY, CDR2 SVGAGI. The CDR3 is CASSSTGGAGYEQYF. CDR3 coding DNA: TGTGCCAGCAGTTCTACAGGGGGCGCGGGTTACGAGCAGTACTTC.

This clonotype was observed a few times. The chain uses TRBV20-1 and TRBJ1-4, with D possibly TRBD1 on 6 matching bases. The CDR3 has 15 residues. Germline V lookup: CDR1 DFQATT, CDR2 SNEGSKA (reference sequence). Trimming removed 3 bases at V and 8 bases at J, with 19 bases between. CDR3 loop: CSAREIRGVGEKLFF. The CDR3 DNA follows: TGCAGTGCTAGGGAAATAAGGGGGGTAGGGGAAAAACTGTTTTTT.

This clonotype has just a few counts. The chain uses TRBV10-3 and TRBJ2-5; 9 bases are a match to TRBD1. The V gene end was trimmed by 3 bases and the J gene end by 5 bases; junction bases not matched to a gene: 7. CDR3 length equals 15 residues. Germline V gene sequence: CDR1 ENHRY, CDR2 SYGVKD. CDR3 sequence reads: CAISDWDREAETQYF. CDR3 DNA: TGTGCCATCAGTGATTGGGACAGGGAGGCGGAGACCCAGTACTTC.

This clonotype has a handful of counts. The V and J genes are TRBV6-6 and TRBJ1-4; D remains ambiguous. The length of the CDR3 is 11 residues. The V and J ends lost 7 bases and 4 bases respectively, with 4 bases between them. Germline assignment: CDR1 MNHNY and CDR2 SVGAGI (reference sequence). CDR3 region: CASTGNEKLFF. The CDR3 bases are TGTGCCAGCACTGGTAATGAAAAACTGTTTTTT.

This clonotype was seen a few times. The V and J genes are TRBV5-5 and TRBJ1-6; unclear D gene. CDR3 size: 14 residues. In germline, CDR1 is SGHKS, CDR2 YYEKEE (reference sequence). V was clipped by 6 bases and J by 8 bases, with 15 bases between them. Here the CDR3 DNA reads TGTGCCAGCACCTCAGGCCTGGAAGATTCACCCCTCCACTTT. This codes for CASTSGLEDSPLHF.

Note on this clonotype: An end of the junction does not agree with germline; a read error may underlie this. The rearrangement links TRBV6-6 to TRBJ2-1, with 7 bases lining up with TRBD1. The CDR3 contains 14 residues. The germline V gene encodes CDR1 MNHNY and CDR2 SVGAGI (reference sequence). The DNA for the CDR3 is TGTGCCAGCAGTTGGGGACAGTATACCAATGAGCAGTCCTTC. Its translation: CASSWGQYTNEQSF.

This clonotype was found a few times. V and J are TRBV10-3 and TRBJ2-1; 9 bases line up with TRBD2. Germline-derived CDR1 and CDR2 are ENHRY and SYGVKD. V was clipped by 1 base and J by 10 bases; unmatched bases: 8. The CDR3 runs to 15 residues. CDR3 sequence (DNA): TGTGCCATCAGTGAGTTAGTCGGAACTAGCGGGGAGCAGTTCTTC. This codes for CAISELVGTSGEQFF.

This clonotype is a singleton in its sample. The conserved phenylalanine or tryptophan normally closing the CDR3 is absent here, so this likely arose from a read error. This rearrangement joins TRBV18 to TRBJ2-1, with D perhaps assigned TRBD1 or TRBD2 (5 bases each). This CDR3 spans 15 amino acids. Per the germline V gene, CDR1 is KGHSH and CDR2 is LQKENI. The ends were cut back, 6 bases at V and 5 bases at J, with 17 bases in the middle. The CDR3: CASSLPGRRDNEQFL. Written as DNA, the CDR3 is TGTGCCAGCTCTCTGCCGGGACGAAGAGACAATGAGCAGTTCTTA.

The chain has TRBV27 and TRBJ2-7, with no clear D. V lost 5 bases and J 2 bases, leaving 16 bases between the germline ends. Per the germline V gene, CDR1 is MNHEY and CDR2 is SMNVEV (reference sequence). This CDR3 has 15 amino acids. As DNA, the CDR3 is TGTGCCAGCAGTGGCAGAGGAAGTCAAGCCTACGAGCAGTACTTC. It codes for CASSGRGSQAYEQYF.

This clonotype was seen only a few times. The rearrangement links TRBV20-1 to TRBJ1-5; a weak D match, TRBD1 (5 bases). The CDR3 has 15 residues. Germline V lookup: CDR1 DFQATT, CDR2 SNEGSKA (reference sequence). The ends were cut back, 0 bases at V and 4 bases at J, with 13 bases in the middle. The CDR3 bases are TGCAGTGCTAGAGAGGCAGGGAGTAAAAATCAGCCCCAGCATTTT. Its translation: CSAREAGSKNQPQHF.

This clonotype has just a few counts. This sequence joins TRBV12-3 or TRBV12-4 and TRBJ1-1, with D tentatively TRBD1 (5 bases). V shed 6 bases and J shed 0 bases, with 8 bases lying between them. CDR3 length: 13 amino acids. The CDR3 is CASRGEMNTEAFF. The DNA for the CDR3 is TGTGCCAGCAGGGGGGAAATGAACACTGAAGCTTTCTTT.

This clonotype occurred many times. The chain joins TRBV5-1 to TRBJ2-1; the match to TRBD1 covers 7 bases. The germline CDR1 and CDR2 sequences are SGHRS and YFSETQ. The V gene end was trimmed by 4 bases and the J gene end by 7 bases; junction bases not matched to a gene: 14. This CDR3 is 16 amino acids long. The CDR3 DNA is TGCGCCAGCAGCCCTGGGATAGGGGGCGCGTCTAATGAGCAGTTCTTC. Its translation is CASSPGIGGASNEQFF.

This clonotype was seen a handful of times. The chain uses TRBV9 and TRBJ2-1; D gene unclear. The CDR3 loop spans 14 amino acids. Looked up from germline, CDR1 is SGDLS and CDR2 is YYNGEE. The V end was cut by 0 bases, the J end by 5 bases, with 9 bases between. The DNA of the CDR3 is TGTGCCAGCAGCGTAGATGGTAGCCACAATGAGCAGTTCTTC. Translated, it gives CASSVDGSHNEQFF.

This sequence joins TRBV5-1 and TRBJ2-2; 8 nucleotides match TRBD2. V shed 0 bases and J 3 bases; nucleotides not matched to a gene: 7. Germline values: CDR1 SGHRS, CDR2 YFSETQ. The CDR3 loop spans 17 amino acids. As DNA, the CDR3 is TGCGCCAGCAGCTTGGTTTCGGGAGGGCCGGACACCGGGGAGCTGTTTTTT. Protein product: CASSLVSGGPDTGELFF. Together with reference TRBV5-1 and TRBJ2-2, the CDR3 gives the full variable domain: KAGVTQTPRYLIKTRGQQVTLSCSPISGHRSVSWYQQTPGQGLQFLFEYFSETQRNKGNFPGRFSGRQFSNSRSEMNVSTLELGDSALYLCASSLVSGGPDTGELFFGEGSRLTVL.

The chain links TRBV6-2 or TRBV6-3 to TRBJ2-1; D may be TRBD1 (6 bases). Germline CDR1 reads MNHEY; CDR2 reads SVGEGT. CDR3 length: 14 amino acids. V dropped 2 bases and J dropped 11 bases, with 16 bases sitting between them. The CDR3 loop is CASSYGTPLLKQFF. CDR3 coding DNA: TGTGCCAGCAGTTACGGGACACCTCTTCTGAAGCAGTTCTTC.

This clonotype was detected many times. The genes are TRBV29-1 and TRBJ2-1, with TRBD1 identical over 7 bases. The CDR3 covers 14 residues. The germline V gene has CDR1 SQVTM and CDR2 ANQGSEA. With 4 bases clipped from V and 4 bases from J, the junction kept 7 bases outside the gene matches. The CDR3 region is CSVVETGKYNEQFF. As DNA, the CDR3 is TGCAGCGTTGTGGAGACAGGGAAGTACAATGAGCAGTTCTTC.